This record concerns one T cell receptor (beta chain) sequence. The CDR3 is 14 amino acids. Germline V gene data show CDR1 as LNHDA and CDR2 as SQIVND (reference sequence). V dropped 6 bases and J dropped 1; count of bases not matched to a gene: 4. These data originate in a study of cytomegalovirus exposure and HLA in healthy donors. Clones were read by immunoSEQ multiplex PCR, and TCRdb kept only the in-frame ones, dropping some. The sample lists tens of thousands of clones; roughly 97% were seen once. V gene TRBV19 combines with J gene TRBJ1-1, with 8 bases aligning to TRBD1. This TCR was sampled from a man younger than 30 in good health and CMV-seronegative. The source material was PBMCs. Here the CDR3 DNA reads TGTGCCAGTAGCGACAGGGGACGGAACACTGAAGCTTTCTTT. Its translation: CASSDRGRNTEAFF.